Reported below is one T cell receptor (beta chain). This clone was counted only a few times. Its antigen has not been determined. Within one base of it there is no much larger clone, and no base qualities were kept. The data were taken from a study of blood T cell repertoires in COVID-19 (dated by TCRdb to the early 2020s). About the study as a whole: Collaborator samples came from the United States, Italy and Spain and covered acute and convalescent phases of COVID-19. Where available, HLA class I and class II types were taken from metadata supplied by the sample provider and were not determined by assay-based typing. A freely available public database, intended as a resource for researchers studying the immune response to SARS-CoV-2, is where the repertoires were released. Subjects who had been exposed to COVID-19, were actively infected with it, or had recovered from it provided the deeply sampled blood TCRbeta repertoires that made up the dataset. A de-identified subject ID, COVID-19 status, age in years and sex were almost always included in the sample metadata. Samples were obtained from the ongoing ImmuneRACE study (first 160 participants) and from 1,254 subjects provided by 6 global collaborators. The prospective study material was composed of cDNA or gDNA derived from T cells, B-cell-depleted T cells, or PBMCs.

The paper as a whole reports these results and caveats: The amount of clinical and demographic metadata varied by source and participant and was provided uncurated.

TCRbeta CDR3 regions were amplified from genomic DNA by means of the immunoSEQ Assay, a bias-controlled multiplex PCR. From the authors' description of their analysis: The number of nucleated cells in each sample was estimated by amplification of reference gene primers within the assay. Sequence reads were collapsed and filtered to measure the absolute abundance of every unique TCRbeta CDR3 rearrangement. Productive Simpson clonality was computed per sample as the square root of Simpson's diversity index over productive rearrangements. As stored in TCRdb, this immuneACCESS dataset retains in-frame rearrangements with V and J assigned. A fraction of the clones does not appear; measured against another copy, unresolved V genes explain less than half of the discrepancy, and the remainder lacks a known reason. V, J and clone size derive from that table, while D and trimming were established from the DNA sequence. The sample has some 100,000 clones on record, over 70% of them singletons. The ten largest clones add up to around 4.5% of the sample.

Collaborating institutions collected whole blood in K2EDTA tubes following their own protocols. For TCRbeta analysis, collaborators shipped samples as frozen whole blood, isolated PBMCs, or DNA extracted from either of those sample types. This sequence was found in a man in his 60s with acute or convalescent COVID-19. Sequencing used peripheral blood.

In nucleotides, the sequence is TGTGCCAGCACCGCGCACGGGACAGGTGAAGAGACCCAGTACTTC. Its protein product is CASTAHGTGEETQYF. The chain uses TRBV18 and TRBJ2-5; TRBD1 fits 8 bases in the junction. From the germline V gene, CDR1 is KGHSH and CDR2 is LQKENI. V lost 8 bases and J lost 3 bases, and the count of bases not matched to a germline gene is 11. The CDR3, from cysteine to phenylalanine, totals 15 residues. The CDR3 DNA has 45 bases and is translated from base 1.